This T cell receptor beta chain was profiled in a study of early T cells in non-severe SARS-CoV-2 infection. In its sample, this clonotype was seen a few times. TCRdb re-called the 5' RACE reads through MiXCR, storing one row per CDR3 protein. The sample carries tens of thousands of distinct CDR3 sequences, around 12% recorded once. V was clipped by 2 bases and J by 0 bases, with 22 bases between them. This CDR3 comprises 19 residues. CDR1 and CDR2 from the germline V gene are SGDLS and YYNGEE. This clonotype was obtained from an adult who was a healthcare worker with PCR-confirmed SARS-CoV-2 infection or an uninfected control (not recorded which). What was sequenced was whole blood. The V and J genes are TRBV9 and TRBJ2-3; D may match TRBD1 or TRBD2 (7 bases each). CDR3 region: CASSVEGAGGGPSTDTQYF. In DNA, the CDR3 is TGTGCCAGCAGCGTGGAGGGGGCCGGCGGGGGCCCTAGCACAGATACGCAGTATTTT.